The source of this T cell receptor beta chain is a study of ipilimumab plus nivolumab after autologous stem cell transplantation. Study-wide background: The DLBCL cohort had primary refractory and relapsed disease, with 18-month progression-free survival of roughly 85% and 28%.

The CDR3 length is 15 residues. J lost 5 bases, V lost 2 bases, and 7 bases had no gene match. Per the germline V gene, CDR1 is SGHVS and CDR2 is FQNEAQ. This table comes from immunoSEQ multiplex PCR, and its TCRdb copy is limited to in-frame clones, with some not included. In the table there are 10,000 or so clones, approximately 69% of which are singletons. Ipilimumab, 1 mg/kg, started 14 to 28 days after autologous transplant. Through week 26, nivolumab 3 mg/kg IV was given weeks 1, 4, 7, 10, then biweekly. Sequences were derived from PBMCs, sampled in a trial of ipilimumab plus nivolumab as post-transplant consolidation. The receptor was isolated from a male donor with diffuse large B-cell lymphoma. The chain combines TRBV7-8 with TRBJ2-7; 9 nucleotides line up with TRBD2. CDR3 protein: CASSLMLAGAHEQYF. CDR3 coding DNA: TGTGCCAGCAGCTTAATGTTAGCGGGAGCCCACGAGCAGTACTTC. Variable domain in full (rest from reference TRBV7-8 and TRBJ2-7): GAGVSQSPRYKVAKRGQDVALRCDPISGHVSLFWYQQALGQGPEFLTYFQNEAQLDKSGLPSDRFFAERPEGSVSTLKIQRTQQEDSAVYLCASSLMLAGAHEQYFGPGTRLTVT.